This T cell receptor beta chain is drawn from a study of shared clonotypes between healthy human individuals. Comments on this clone: No antigen is known for it. This sample includes further DNA sequences coding for the same CDR3.

Study-level points and caveats: The genetic and exposure-history diversity represented was limited by few donors.

Trimming took 1 base from V and 6 from J, leaving 10 bases between them. The CDR3 consists of 13 residues. Per the germline V gene, CDR1 is SEHNR and CDR2 is FQNEAQ (reference sequence). Across several immunoSEQ plates, the genomic DNA of each subset was split evenly. Using immunoSEQ multiplex PCR, the repertoire was profiled, and TCRdb retains in-frame clones only, with some absent. This table holds some 2,000,000 clones, about 95% found once. Naive CD8 cells were CD45RO-negative, positively selected for CCR7, excluding terminally differentiated effector memory CD45RA+ cells. V is TRBV7-9 and J is TRBJ2-7, with D possibly being TRBD1 (6 bases). The receptor was derived from a man between 18 and 29 years old in good health. The sample was naive CD8+ T cells sorted from blood. The CDR3 protein is CASSLVGTPEQYF. As DNA, the CDR3 is TGTGCCAGCAGCTTAGTGGGGACACCCGAGCAGTACTTC. Looking up the rest from reference TRBV7-9 and TRBJ2-7 gives the full variable domain: DTGVSQNPRHKITKRGQNVTFRCDPISEHNRLYWYRQTLGQGPEFLTYFQNEAQLEKSRLLSDRFSAERPKGSFSTLEIQRTEQGDSAMYLCASSLVGTPEQYFGPGTRLTVT.